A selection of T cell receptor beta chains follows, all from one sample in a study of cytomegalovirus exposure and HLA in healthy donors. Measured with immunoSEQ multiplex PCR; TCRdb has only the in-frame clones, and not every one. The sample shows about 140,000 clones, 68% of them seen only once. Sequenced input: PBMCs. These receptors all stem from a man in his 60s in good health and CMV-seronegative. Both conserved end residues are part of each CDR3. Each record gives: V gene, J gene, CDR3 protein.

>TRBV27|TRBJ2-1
CASSFLGEGSNEQFF
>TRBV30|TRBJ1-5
CAWSQGADQPQHF
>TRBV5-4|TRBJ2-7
CASSVNSAVEQYF
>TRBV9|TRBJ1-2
CASSGPGGAYGYTF
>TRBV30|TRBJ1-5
CAWSPGQGVNSNQPQHF
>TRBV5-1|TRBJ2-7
CASSFGQVINEQYF
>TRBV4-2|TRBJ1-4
CASSFGQGGEKLFF
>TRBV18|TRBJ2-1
CASSPLAEEQFF
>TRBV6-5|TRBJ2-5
CASSYSGTGETQYF
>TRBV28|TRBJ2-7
CASRTDRGSYEQYF
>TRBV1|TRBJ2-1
CTSSQVILAYTESNEQFF
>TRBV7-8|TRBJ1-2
CASSPRATGDYGYTF
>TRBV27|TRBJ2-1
CASRTSSYNEQFF
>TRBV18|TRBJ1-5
CASSPGNSGDYQPQHF
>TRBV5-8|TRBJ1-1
CASSLDGVGRAEAFF
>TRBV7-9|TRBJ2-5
CASSLDGQETQYF
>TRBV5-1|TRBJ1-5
CASSLDVTGVFPQHF